The rows below give T cell receptor beta chains drawn from one sample of a study of cytomegalovirus exposure and HLA in healthy donors. Profiling relied on immunoSEQ multiplex PCR, and the TCRdb table lists in-frame clones only, not all of them. The repertoire table contains around 200,000 clones. Sequenced input: PBMCs. These receptors originate from a girl aged 2 to 9 in good health and CMV-seropositive. CDR3s include the opening cysteine and the closing phenylalanine or tryptophan. Fields, in order: V gene, J gene, D gene, CDR3 protein, CDR3 DNA. D genes are given only for firm matches.

TRBV29-1	TRBJ1-1	.	CSVEGGGGEAFF	TGCAGCGTTGAAGGGGGGGGAGGGGAAGCTTTCTTT
TRBV4-1	TRBJ1-2	.	CASTTLQGASGYGYTF	TGCGCCAGCACGACCTTACAGGGTGCCAGCGGCTATGGCTACACCTTC
TRBV7-2	TRBJ2-7	.	CASSLVGLEQTYEQYF	TGTGCCAGCAGCTTAGTGGGGCTAGAACAAACCTACGAGCAGTACTTC
TRBV9	TRBJ2-7	.	CASSATGCEQYF	TGTGCCAGCAGCGCGACAGGCTGCGAGCAGTACTTC
TRBV7-9	TRBJ1-2	.	CASSLGGGQSGGYTF	TGTGCCAGCAGCTTAGGCGGAGGACAGTCCGGCGGCTACACCTTC
TRBV19	TRBJ2-7	TRBD1	CASSKSGTGTYEQYF	TGTGCCAGTAGTAAATCCGGGACAGGTACCTACGAGCAGTACTTC
TRBV14	TRBJ1-5	.	CASSQDLHRVHNQPQHF	TGTGCCAGCAGCCAAGACTTACACAGGGTTCACAATCAGCCCCAGCATTTT
TRBV2	TRBJ1-2	TRBD1	CASSLFFTTGPENGYTF	TGTGCCAGCAGCCTCTTCTTTACGACAGGGCCAGAGAATGGCTACACCTTC
TRBV28	TRBJ2-1	TRBD2	CASRPGGSYNEQFF	TGTGCCAGCAGACCGGGGGGCTCCTACAATGAGCAGTTCTTC
TRBV15	TRBJ2-7	.	CATSRDQTIPSYEQYF	TGTGCCACCAGCAGAGATCAGACTATTCCCTCCTACGAGCAGTACTTC
TRBV10-3	TRBJ2-7	TRBD1	CAISERQGPYEQYF	TGTGCCATCAGTGAGAGACAGGGCCCCTACGAGCAGTACTTC
TRBV2	TRBJ1-2	TRBD1	CASTWTGAYGYTF	TGTGCCAGCACTTGGACAGGGGCCTATGGCTACACCTTC
TRBV7-3	TRBJ2-5	.	CASSLSTDQETQYF	TGTGCCAGCAGCTTAAGCACAGACCAAGAGACCCAGTACTTC